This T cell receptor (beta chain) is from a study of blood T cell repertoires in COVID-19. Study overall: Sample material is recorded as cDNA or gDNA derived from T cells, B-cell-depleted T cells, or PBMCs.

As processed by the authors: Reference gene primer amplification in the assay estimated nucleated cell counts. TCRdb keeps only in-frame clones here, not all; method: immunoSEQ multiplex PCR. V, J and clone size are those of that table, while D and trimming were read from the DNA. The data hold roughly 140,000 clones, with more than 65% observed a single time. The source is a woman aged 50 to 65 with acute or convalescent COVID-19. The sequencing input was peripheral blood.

The CDR3 DNA reads as TGTGCCAGCAGTCGACAGGCTTCCCAGCCCCAGCATTTT. Its translation: CASSRQASQPQHF. The rearrangement links TRBV12-3 or TRBV12-4 to TRBJ1-5; possible D gene TRBD1, 6 bases. Trimming pared 5 bases from V and 7 bases from J, leaving 12 bases between. This CDR3 spans 13 amino acids.